This T cell receptor (beta chain) emerged from a study of blood T cells in healthy people across ages. This clonotype was counted a few times. With a J-beta primer mix and a sample-barcoded 5' primer, a second PCR ran 7 to 11 cycles. TCRdb passed the 5' RACE reads through MiXCR, listing each CDR3 protein once. Of roughly 720,000 distinct CDR3 sequences in the sample, roughly 50% were seen once. Looked up from germline, CDR1 is LNHNV and CDR2 is YYDKDF (reference sequence). Trimming stripped 5 bases from V and 2 bases from J, with 23 bases between. The CDR3 is made up of 18 amino acids. V and J are TRBV15 and TRBJ2-3; D unclear. Sequenced: blood. The receptor's source is a man of 80 years or more in good health. CDR3 in DNA: TGTGCCACCAGCGGACCTGAACTAAACCTGGGATTCACAGATACGCAGTATTTT. Its translation is CATSGPELNLGFTDTQYF.